This TCR beta chain was recorded in a study of cytomegalovirus exposure and HLA in healthy donors. Points from the study as a whole: Several V segments, TRBV6-2 and TRBV6-3 among them, could not be told apart and were dropped.

As to this clone: The antigen is not known.

Primers: 60 Vbeta forward and 13 Jbeta reverse. Sequencing was performed with immunoSEQ multiplex PCR; in TCRdb, only in-frame clones are kept and a portion is missing. The repertoire table contains approximately 150,000 clones. V shed 6 bases and J shed 7 bases, with 10 bases lying between them. The CDR3 covers 12 residues. The germline V gene encodes CDR1 MNHEY and CDR2 SVGAGI. The TCR originated in a woman between 18 and 30 years old in good health and CMV-seronegative. The chain combines TRBV6-5 with TRBJ2-1; D is possibly TRBD1 (6 bases). The sequenced material came from PBMCs. Here the CDR3 reads CASSKRGNEQFF. CDR3 nucleotides: TGTGCCAGCAGCAAAAGGGGGAATGAGCAGTTCTTC.